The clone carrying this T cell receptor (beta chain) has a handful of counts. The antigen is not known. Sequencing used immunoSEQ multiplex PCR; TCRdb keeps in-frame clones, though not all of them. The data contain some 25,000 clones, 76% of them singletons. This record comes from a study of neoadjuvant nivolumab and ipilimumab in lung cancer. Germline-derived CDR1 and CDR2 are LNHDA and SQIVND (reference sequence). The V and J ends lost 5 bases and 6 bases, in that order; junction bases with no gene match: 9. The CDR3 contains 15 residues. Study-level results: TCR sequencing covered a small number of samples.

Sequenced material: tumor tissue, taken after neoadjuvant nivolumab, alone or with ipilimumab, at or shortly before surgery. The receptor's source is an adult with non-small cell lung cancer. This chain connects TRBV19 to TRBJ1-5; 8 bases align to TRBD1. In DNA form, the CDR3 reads TGTGCCAGTAGTCGACAGGGGAATTCTGGTCAGCCCCAGCATTTT. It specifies CASSRQGNSGQPQHF.